This is a list of T cell receptor beta chains from one sample in a study of OX40 agonist ivuxolimab in advanced cancers. Clones were sequenced by immunoSEQ multiplex PCR, and TCRdb holds only the in-frame ones, with some missing. The data hold fewer than 25,000 clones, with about 88% observed a single time. The input for sequencing was CD4+ or CD8+ T cells sorted from blood, taken in a trial of the OX40 agonist ivuxolimab. The receptors were gathered from an adult with an advanced solid tumor such as melanoma, head and neck, liver or kidney cancer. The CDR3 runs from the conserved cysteine through the conserved F or W. The order of the fields is V gene, clone size, J gene, D gene, CDR3 DNA, CDR3 protein. D genes are given only for firm matches. Rows may omit the clone size; those that give it use once, few, many or a size class.

V gene: TRBV11-2
clone size: -
J gene: TRBJ2-7
D gene: -
CDR3 DNA: TGTGCCAGCAGTCCAGCGGGACAGGCCTACGAGCAGTACTTC
CDR3 protein: CASSPAGQAYEQYF

V gene: TRBV18
clone size: -
J gene: TRBJ1-2
D gene: TRBD1
CDR3 DNA: TGTGCCAGCTCACCAGAAAGGACAGGGATCTATGGCTACACCTTC
CDR3 protein: CASSPERTGIYGYTF

V gene: TRBV30
clone size: -
J gene: TRBJ1-3
D gene: -
CDR3 DNA: TGTGCCTGGAGTGGGGGCCAGCCAGGAAACACCATATATTTT
CDR3 protein: CAWSGGQPGNTIYF

V gene: TRBV27
clone size: -
J gene: TRBJ1-2
D gene: -
CDR3 DNA: TGTGCCAGCAGTTTATCAATACGGGAACCCTACTATGGCTACACCTTC
CDR3 protein: CASSLSIREPYYGYTF

V gene: TRBV4-3
clone size: -
J gene: TRBJ2-1
D gene: TRBD2
CDR3 DNA: TGCGCCAGCAGCCAAGATATGGCGGGGAGGGATGAGCAGTTCTTC
CDR3 protein: CASSQDMAGRDEQFF

V gene: TRBV5-5
clone size: -
J gene: TRBJ1-1
D gene: -
CDR3 DNA: TGTGCCAGCAGCCGGTATGGGGAGGGGAGTGAAGCTTTCTTT
CDR3 protein: CASSRYGEGSEAFF

V gene: TRBV19
clone size: -
J gene: TRBJ1-2
D gene: -
CDR3 DNA: TGTGCCAGTAACGCACCGGGGGGTAACTATGGCTACACCTTC
CDR3 protein: CASNAPGGNYGYTF

V gene: TRBV6-1
clone size: -
J gene: TRBJ1-2
D gene: -
CDR3 DNA: TGTGCCAGCCGGAGACCCCAGGAATACTATGGTTACACCTTC
CDR3 protein: CASRRPQEYYGYTF

V gene: TRBV19
clone size: -
J gene: TRBJ1-4
D gene: -
CDR3 DNA: TGTGCCAGTAGTAAGACAGGACCCTCTGAAAAACTGTTTTTT
CDR3 protein: CASSKTGPSEKLFF

V gene: TRBV7-9
clone size: -
J gene: TRBJ2-7
D gene: TRBD1
CDR3 DNA: TGTGCCAGCAGCTTAACAGGGGTTTTGTACGAGCAGTACTTC
CDR3 protein: CASSLTGVLYEQYF

V gene: TRBV4-1
clone size: once
J gene: TRBJ2-3
D gene: -
CDR3 DNA: TGCGCCAGCAGCCAAGGCTCACTGGGGGGCACAGATACGCAGTATTTT
CDR3 protein: CASSQGSLGGTDTQYF

V gene: TRBV16
clone size: -
J gene: TRBJ2-7
D gene: TRBD1
CDR3 DNA: TGTGCCAGCAGCCAATCGATGACAGGGATATACGAGCAGTACTTC
CDR3 protein: CASSQSMTGIYEQYF

V gene: TRBV5-1
clone size: -
J gene: TRBJ2-2
D gene: -
CDR3 DNA: TGCGCCAGCAGCCAGGAGGGGGTGCGAACCGGGGAGCTGTTTTTT
CDR3 protein: CASSQEGVRTGELFF

V gene: TRBV19
clone size: -
J gene: TRBJ2-2
D gene: -
CDR3 DNA: TGTGCCAGTAGTCCAGGGGCCACCGGGGAGCTGTTTTTT
CDR3 protein: CASSPGATGELFF

V gene: TRBV19
clone size: -
J gene: TRBJ1-4
D gene: TRBD1
CDR3 DNA: TGTGCCAGTAGTAACGCAGGGGGCGCCGGTGAAAAACTGTTTTTT
CDR3 protein: CASSNAGGAGEKLFF

V gene: TRBV11-2
clone size: -
J gene: TRBJ2-2
D gene: -
CDR3 DNA: TGTGCCAGCAGCCTCCTTGGCGTACTAGGCGGCACCGGGGAGCTGTTTTTT
CDR3 protein: CASSLLGVLGGTGELFF

V gene: TRBV7-9
clone size: few
J gene: TRBJ1-3
D gene: TRBD1
CDR3 DNA: TGTGCCAGCAGCCTAGACAGGACAGGCCCTGGAAACACCATATATTTT
CDR3 protein: CASSLDRTGPGNTIYF

V gene: TRBV19
clone size: once
J gene: TRBJ2-3
D gene: -
CDR3 DNA: TGTGCCAGTAGTGAAACAGGACAGCCCGCAGATACGCAGTATTTT
CDR3 protein: CASSETGQPADTQYF

V gene: TRBV19
clone size: few
J gene: TRBJ1-2
D gene: TRBD1
CDR3 DNA: TGTGCCAGTAGTTTTCGGTCAGGGGGCTATGGCTACACCTTC
CDR3 protein: CASSFRSGGYGYTF

V gene: TRBV2
clone size: -
J gene: TRBJ2-6
D gene: -
CDR3 DNA: TGTGCCAGCAGTGGGATCTCTGGGGCCAACGTCCTGACTTTC
CDR3 protein: CASSGISGANVLTF